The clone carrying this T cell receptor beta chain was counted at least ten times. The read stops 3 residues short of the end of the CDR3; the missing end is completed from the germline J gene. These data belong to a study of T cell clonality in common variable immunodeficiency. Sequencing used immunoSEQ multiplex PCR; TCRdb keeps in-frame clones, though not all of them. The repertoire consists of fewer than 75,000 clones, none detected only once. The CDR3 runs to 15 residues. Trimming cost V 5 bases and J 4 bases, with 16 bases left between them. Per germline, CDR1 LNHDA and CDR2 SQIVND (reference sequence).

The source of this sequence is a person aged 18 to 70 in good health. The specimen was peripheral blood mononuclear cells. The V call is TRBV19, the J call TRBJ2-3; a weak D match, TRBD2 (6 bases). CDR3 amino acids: CASSYRDSLPDTQYF. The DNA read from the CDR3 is TGTGCCAGTAGTTACCGGGACTCCCTCCCAGATACG.